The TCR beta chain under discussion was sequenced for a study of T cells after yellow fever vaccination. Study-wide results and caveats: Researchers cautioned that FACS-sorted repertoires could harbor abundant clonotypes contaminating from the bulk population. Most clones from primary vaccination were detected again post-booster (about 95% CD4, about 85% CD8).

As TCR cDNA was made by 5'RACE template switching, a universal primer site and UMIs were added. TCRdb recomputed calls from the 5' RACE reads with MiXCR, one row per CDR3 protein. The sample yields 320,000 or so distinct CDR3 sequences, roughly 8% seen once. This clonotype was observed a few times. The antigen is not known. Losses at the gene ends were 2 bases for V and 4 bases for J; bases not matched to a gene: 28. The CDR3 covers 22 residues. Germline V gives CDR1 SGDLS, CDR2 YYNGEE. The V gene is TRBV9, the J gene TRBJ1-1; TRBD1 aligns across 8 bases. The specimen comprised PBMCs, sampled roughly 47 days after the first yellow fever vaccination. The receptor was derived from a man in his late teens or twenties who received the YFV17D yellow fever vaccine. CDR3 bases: TGTGCCAGCAGCGTGGGTGGGCGAGGGGAATCTCAAGTCAGGGGGCTACCCACTGAAGCTTTCTTT. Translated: CASSVGGRGESQVRGLPTEAFF.